A selection of T cell receptor beta chains follows, all from one sample in a study of blood T cell repertoires in COVID-19. Method: immunoSEQ multiplex PCR; TCRdb's copy keeps in-frame clones and lacks some. The data show about 250,000 clones, 83% seen once. The specimen sequenced was PBMCs or T cells enriched from blood (not recorded which). Receptors were obtained from a woman in her thirties or forties who had been exposed to COVID-19. Each CDR3 is given with its conserved first and last residue. The order of the fields is CDR3 protein, J gene, V gene, clone size. Some rows mark clone size as missing; the rest say once, few, many or name a class of expanded clone.

CDR3: CATCQGADYEQYF
J: TRBJ2-7
V: TRBV2
size: NA

CDR3: CASSQGYSTAGARTDTQYF
J: TRBJ2-3
V: TRBV4-2
size: many

CDR3: CASSLDGGGQPQHF
J: TRBJ1-5
V: TRBV5-1
size: NA

CDR3: CASSWERARYGYTF
J: TRBJ1-2
V: TRBV5-4
size: NA

CDR3: CASSPQWEQYF
J: TRBJ2-7
V: TRBV7-9
size: NA

CDR3: CASSQAQGQGDNYGYTF
J: TRBJ1-2
V: TRBV4-2
size: NA

CDR3: CASSPQGTANYGYTF
J: TRBJ1-2
V: TRBV27
size: once

CDR3: CASSSPGQGENTEAFF
J: TRBJ1-1
V: TRBV28
size: NA

CDR3: CASSYSYRGLPQHF
J: TRBJ1-5
V: TRBV6-2/TRBV6-3
size: NA

CDR3: CASTNSLGETQYF
J: TRBJ2-5
V: TRBV7-9
size: once

CDR3: CASSPALGQGGYEQYF
J: TRBJ2-7
V: TRBV5-5
size: NA

CDR3: CASSQDSGGAFGYTF
J: TRBJ1-2
V: TRBV3-1/TRBV3-2
size: once

CDR3: CASSAQQAAYGYTF
J: TRBJ1-2
V: TRBV18
size: NA

CDR3: CASSLYLDRFSNQPQHF
J: TRBJ1-5
V: TRBV7-9
size: once

CDR3: CASSLGASTVFYEQYF
J: TRBJ2-7
V: TRBV7-2
size: NA

CDR3: CATSVRDSGNTIYF
J: TRBJ1-3
V: TRBV15
size: NA

CDR3: CASSLRTGDFNQPQHF
J: TRBJ1-5
V: TRBV6-5
size: NA

CDR3: CASGQGQTYTGELFF
J: TRBJ2-2
V: TRBV12-5
size: few

CDR3: CASVTYRVGEQYF
J: TRBJ2-7
V: TRBV7-8
size: NA

CDR3: CASSLSNRVTYEQYF
J: TRBJ2-7
V: TRBV28
size: NA

CDR3: CASGGGQGVAGVGIEAFF
J: TRBJ1-1
V: TRBV2
size: NA

CDR3: CASSNGRTTNYGYTF
J: TRBJ1-2
V: TRBV5-1
size: NA

CDR3: CASRLAGGHGGELFF
J: TRBJ2-2
V: TRBV7-2
size: few

CDR3: CASSYNQDNEQFF
J: TRBJ2-1
V: TRBV6-5
size: NA

CDR3: CASTRGGTSGYTF
J: TRBJ1-2
V: TRBV12-3/TRBV12-4
size: NA

CDR3: CATPRGLNTGELFF
J: TRBJ2-2
V: TRBV19
size: NA

CDR3: CASSAGTSVYEQYF
J: TRBJ2-7
V: TRBV18
size: NA

CDR3: CASSFNGNEKLFF
J: TRBJ1-4
V: TRBV5-1
size: NA

CDR3: CASSKDRGKHYEQYF
J: TRBJ2-7
V: TRBV5-4
size: NA

CDR3: CASSSGQSYNEQFF
J: TRBJ2-1
V: TRBV5-1
size: NA

CDR3: CASTIQGIRFGYTF
J: TRBJ1-2
V: TRBV19
size: many